The clone carrying this T cell receptor beta chain came up once. The target antigen is unknown. This sample was included in a study of PD-L1 blockade in urothelial cancer. TCRdb keeps only in-frame clones here, not all; method: immunoSEQ multiplex PCR. The top ten hold roughly 0.88% of the sample, which has over 75,000 clones, around 90% seen once. The time point denotes: pretreatment peripheral blood. Looked up from germline, CDR1 is MNHEY and CDR2 is SVGAGI. The CDR3 covers 15 residues. With 5 bases removed from V and 3 bases from J, the gap between germline ends came to 16 bases. Points from the study as a whole: In blood sampled pretreatment, TCR clonality below the median predicted better survival.

Sequencing used PBMCs, obtained around atezolizumab (anti-PD-L1) treatment. This chain uses TRBV6-5 with TRBJ1-1; D ambiguous. The TCR was taken from a woman older than 75 with urothelial cancer. Here the CDR3 DNA reads TGTGCCAGCAGTCCAACCCCCTTTGGAGACACTGAAGCTTTCTTT. The encoded protein is CASSPTPFGDTEAFF.